These 26 T cell receptor beta chains were sequenced from one sample in a study of tumor and adjacent non-tumor tissue in lung cancer. The library came from three nested PCR rounds adapted from ARM-PCR protocols. TCRdb re-called the multiplex PCR reads through MiXCR, storing one row per CDR3 protein. This table has 200,000 to 250,000 distinct CDR3 sequences, 60% to 85% appearing once. The template was RNA from unsorted bulk tissue. The specimen was lung tumor tissue. The receptor set was obtained from a man aged 60-69 years with non-small cell lung cancer.

In regard to this clonotype: A much more abundant neighbour one base away suggests this may be a read error. The chain links TRBV5-4 to TRBJ2-1; D ambiguous. CDR1 is SGHNT, CDR2 YYREEE, per germline (reference sequence). The CDR3 loop spans 16 amino acids. CDR3 sequence: CTSSTRTDTSYNEQFF. The CDR3 DNA follows: TGTACCAGCAGCACACGGACGGATACTTCCTACAATGAGCAGTTCTTC.

This clonotype appeared a single time. The J gene is TRBJ2-1, the V gene TRBV12-3 or TRBV12-4; no reliable D call. CDR3 length equals 14 residues. V was cut by 5 bases and J by 7 bases, with 15 bases left in between. CDR3 sequence reads: CASSPPSNGNEQFF. CDR3 nucleotides: TGTGCCAGCAGTCCACCCTCCAACGGGAATGAGCAGTTCTTC.

Details on this clonotype: As the CDR3 is not closed by the conserved phenylalanine or tryptophan, this likely results from a read error. The DNA is left out, because the CDR3 cannot be placed on it with certainty; the CDR3 is given as TCRdb lists it. V usage is TRBV11-2 and J usage is TRBJ2-6. The CDR3 spans 14 residues, counting both ends. The germline CDR1 and CDR2 sequences are SGHAT and FQNNGV. This CDR3 is CASSPISGANVLTL.

Details on this clonotype: One end of the junction varies from germline; a read error may be responsible. The chain carries TRBV7-8 and TRBJ1-4; D is unresolved. The V gene's germline CDR1 is SGHVS and CDR2 FQNEAQ. This CDR3 contains 16 residues. This chain's CDR3 is CASSLAHAATNEKLFF. For the CDR3, the DNA is TGTGCCAGTAGCTTAGCGCACGCTGCAACTAATGAAAAACTGTTTTTT.

The rearrangement links TRBV11-1 to TRBJ1-2; D might be TRBD1 (6 bases). The CDR3 spans 16 residues. Germline CDR1 reads SGHAT; CDR2 reads FQDESV (reference sequence). The CDR3 loop is CVISLDMIDRSYGYTF. In DNA, the CDR3 is TGTGTCATCAGCTTGGACATGATCGACAGGAGCTATGGCTACACCTTC.

The table lists this clonotype with a count of one. A single base separates this from a much larger clone, so it may be a read error. V is TRBV29-1 and J is TRBJ2-6; TRBD1 is a possible D gene (6 bases). The germline CDR1 and CDR2 sequences are SQVTM and ANQGSEA. This CDR3 spans 14 amino acids. Trimming shortened V by 5 bases and J by 3 bases, and 11 bases separated the two germline ends. In nucleotides, the CDR3 is TGCAGCGTTTCAGGGACATGTGGGGCCAACGTCCTGACTTTC. Amino acid sequence: CSVSGTCGANVLTF.

The chain joins TRBV12-3 or TRBV12-4 to TRBJ1-2; D ambiguous. V lost 4 bases to trimming and J lost 2 bases, with 5 bases between them. The CDR3 consists of 12 residues. The CDR3 nucleotides read TGTGCCAGCAGTTCTGAAAACTATGGCTACACCTTC. The encoded protein is CASSSENYGYTF.

The sample holds one count of this clonotype. This sequence may be a read error, since a much larger clone differs from it by one base. The rearrangement links TRBV6-5 to TRBJ2-1; D gene uncertain. The germline V gene encodes CDR1 MNHEY and CDR2 SVGAGI. CDR3 length equals 12 residues. V lost 4 bases, J lost 9 bases, and 10 bases lay in between. CDR3 in amino acids: CASSSGVGEQFF. The CDR3 DNA is TGTGCCAGCAGTTCCGGAGTGGGTGAGCAGTTCTTC.

Details on this clonotype: This CDR3 is missing its conserved last phenylalanine or tryptophan, likely due to a read error. No DNA is shown, since the ends of the CDR3 on it are uncertain; the CDR3 is the one TCRdb lists. The V and J genes are TRBV12-3 or TRBV12-4 and TRBJ1-1; the table's D call of TRBD1 was not tested on the DNA. The CDR3 contains 13 residues when both ends are counted. This CDR3 reads CASSMGRFTGADV.

This clonotype was seen only once. The V and J genes are TRBV25-1 and TRBJ2-6, with D possibly matching TRBD1 (6 bases). The CDR3 contains 18 residues. CDR1 and CDR2 from the germline V gene are MGHDK and SYGVNS. Trimming removed 5 bases at V and 2 bases at J, with 19 bases between. CDR3 sequence: CASSPPPTQGTGANVLTF. The CDR3 nucleotides are TGTGCCAGCAGTCCCCCCCCCACACAGGGAACTGGGGCCAACGTCCTGACTTTC.

This clonotype came up a few times. The chain carries TRBV9 and TRBJ2-1; possible D gene TRBD2, 5 bases. The CDR3 runs to 20 residues. The V gene's germline CDR1 is SGDLS and CDR2 YYNGEE. The CDR3 sequence: CLDPWRTSSHPVRLYNEQFF. The CDR3 coding sequence is TGTTTGGACCCCTGGAGGACGTCTTCACACCCAGTCCGCCTCTACAATGAGCAGTTCTTC.

Of note for this clonotype: A read error may account for a junction end that differs from germline. The chain uses TRBV6-2 or TRBV6-3 and TRBJ1-1, with no clear D. Germline loops: CDR1 MNHEY, CDR2 SVGEGT. The CDR3 is 14 amino acids. CDR3 coding DNA: TGTGCCAGCATGCCTATGGGCGTATACACTGAAGCTTTATTT. It yields the protein CASMPMGVYTEALF.

Details on this clonotype: This may be a read error, as it is one base from a much larger clone. CDR3 sequence (DNA): TGTGCCAGCGACACGAGCGGGACTCATATGTACAATGAGCAGTTCTTC. Translated, it gives CASDTSGTHMYNEQFF. The chain links TRBV11-3 to TRBJ2-1; the match to TRBD2 covers 7 bases. This CDR3 has 16 residues. The trim removed 8 bases at V and 4 bases at J, leaving 14 bases unmatched. The germline gives CDR1 SGHNT, CDR2 YENEEA.

This clonotype was picked up a small number of times. V is TRBV20-1 and J is TRBJ2-1, with D possibly being TRBD1 or TRBD2 (5 bases each). With 4 bases removed from V and 9 bases from J, the gap between germline ends came to 22 bases. The CDR3 sequence is 15 residues long. Germline assignment: CDR1 DFQATT and CDR2 SNEGSKA (reference sequence). DNA for the CDR3: TGCAGTGCTACCTCCGCCTCCGGGACGAAAGGTGAGCAGTTCTTC. Translating gives CSATSASGTKGEQFF.

The rearrangement uses TRBV20-1 and TRBJ1-1, with a possible D match to TRBD1 (6 bases). V was trimmed by 8 bases and J by 6 bases, leaving 25 bases between them. Germline CDR1 reads DFQATT; CDR2 reads SNEGSKA (reference sequence). The CDR3 totals 15 residues. CDR3 bases: TGCAGTACAGGGACACCCGGGGAGGTGGACGCTGAAGCTTTCTTT. This codes for CSTGTPGEVDAEAFF.

This clonotype has more than one count but fewer than ten. This could be a read error, since a much larger clone is one nucleotide away. The rearrangement joins TRBV6-1 to TRBJ2-7; 12 positions match TRBD2. The V gene's germline CDR1 is MNHNS and CDR2 SASEGT. The CDR3 is 15 amino acids. V lost 6 bases and J lost 4; bases outside the gene matches: 7. The chain's CDR3 is CASRARTSGAYEQYF. The CDR3 coding sequence is TGTGCCAGCAGAGCCAGGACTAGCGGGGCTTACGAGCAGTACTTC.

The V gene is TRBV6-1, the J gene TRBJ1-1; TRBD1 matches 7 bases. This CDR3 has 17 residues. CDR1 is MNHNS and CDR2 is SASEGT in the germline V gene. V lost 5 bases to trimming and J lost 6 bases; unmatched junction nucleotides: 18. This chain's CDR3 is CASSHTPSAQGTPEAFF. In DNA form, the CDR3 reads TGTGCCAGCAGTCACACCCCCTCCGCACAGGGGACCCCTGAAGCTTTCTTT.

As regards this clonotype: A much larger clonotype is one base distant, so this may be a read error. V usage is TRBV14 and J usage is TRBJ2-1, with no clear D. The length of the CDR3 is 12 residues. Germline CDR1 SGHDN, CDR2 FVKESK. CDR3 nucleotide sequence: TGTGTCAGCAGCACTCGTCGGCATGAGCAGTTCTTC. Protein product: CVSSTRRHEQFF.

The rearrangement joins TRBV12-3 or TRBV12-4 to TRBJ2-1, with 8 bases lining up with TRBD1. CDR3 length: 14 amino acids. V lost 3 bases, J lost 4 bases, and 2 bases stayed unmatched. CDR3 DNA sequence: TGTGCCAGCAGTTTGAGGGACAGGTACAATGAGCAGTTCTTC. Translated: CASSLRDRYNEQFF.

This clonotype was counted a single time. V gene TRBV12-3 or TRBV12-4 combines with J gene TRBJ2-7, with 7 nucleotides matching TRBD1. Losses at the gene ends were 1 base for V and 12 bases for J; bases not matched to a gene: 12. The CDR3 extends over 14 amino acids. As DNA, the CDR3 is TGTGCCAGCAGTTTAGGCGCAGGGGGTGGATTTTCGTACTTC. It specifies CASSLGAGGGFSYF.

Remarks on this clonotype: The junction does not match germline at one end; this may be a read error. The chain is built from TRBV11-2 and TRBJ2-5; 7 bases agree with TRBD1. Germline loops: CDR1 SGHAT, CDR2 FQNNGV. The CDR3 sequence is 15 residues long. CDR3 protein: CASSPRDSYIEAQYF. CDR3 nucleotide sequence: TGTGCCAGCAGCCCTCGGGACAGCTACATAGAGGCCCAGTACTTT.

Remarks on this clonotype: At one end the junction does not follow the germline gene, possibly because of a read error. The V and J genes are TRBV6-5 and TRBJ2-4; tentatively, D is TRBD2 (7 bases). This CDR3 is built from 15 residues. Germline CDR1 and CDR2: MNHEY and SVGAGI. Written as DNA, the CDR3 is TGTGCTAGCAGTTACTCCCGGGGGGCCAGAAACATTCAGTACTTC. The encoded protein is CASSYSRGARNIQYF.

As to this clonotype: The conserved final phenylalanine or tryptophan is absent from the CDR3, which likely points to a read error. CDR3 coding DNA: TGCGCCACTTATGGGGGCGGTCCCTACAATGAGCAGTTCATC. Its protein product is CATYGGGPYNEQFI. The chain links TRBV10-2 to TRBJ2-1, with D maybe TRBD1 (6 bases). Germline V gene sequence: CDR1 WSHSY, CDR2 SAAADI. Deletions cut 10 bases from V and 2 bases from J, with 15 bases between. The CDR3 totals 14 residues.

The chain carries TRBV28 and TRBJ1-5; D perhaps matches TRBD1 (6 bases). Germline CDR1 MDHEN, CDR2 SYDVKM. V shed 1 base and J shed 7 bases, with 14 bases lying between them. This CDR3 has 15 residues. Here the CDR3 reads CASSLLNRVCQPQHF. DNA for the CDR3: TGTGCCAGCAGTTTATTGAACAGGGTTTGCCAGCCCCAGCATTTT.

This clonotype was counted only a few times. V usage is TRBV7-9 and J usage is TRBJ1-2; D not certain. The ends were cut back, 5 bases at V and 7 bases at J, with 8 bases in the middle. The CDR3 contains 11 residues. The V gene's germline CDR1 is SEHNR and CDR2 FQNEAQ (reference sequence). The CDR3: CASSPLPGYTF. The CDR3, as DNA: TGTGCCAGCAGCCCGCTTCCTGGCTACACCTTC.

In regard to this clonotype: The junction departs from germline at one end; a sequencing error may be responsible. The gene calls are TRBV6-1 and TRBJ1-5; tentative D call: TRBD1 (6 bases). The CDR3 spans 14 residues. Per the germline V gene, CDR1 is MNHNS and CDR2 is SASEGT. The CDR3 DNA follows: TGTGCCAGCAGAGGGGACATTCAGAATCAGCGCCAGCATTTT. This sequence encodes CASRGDIQNQRQHF.